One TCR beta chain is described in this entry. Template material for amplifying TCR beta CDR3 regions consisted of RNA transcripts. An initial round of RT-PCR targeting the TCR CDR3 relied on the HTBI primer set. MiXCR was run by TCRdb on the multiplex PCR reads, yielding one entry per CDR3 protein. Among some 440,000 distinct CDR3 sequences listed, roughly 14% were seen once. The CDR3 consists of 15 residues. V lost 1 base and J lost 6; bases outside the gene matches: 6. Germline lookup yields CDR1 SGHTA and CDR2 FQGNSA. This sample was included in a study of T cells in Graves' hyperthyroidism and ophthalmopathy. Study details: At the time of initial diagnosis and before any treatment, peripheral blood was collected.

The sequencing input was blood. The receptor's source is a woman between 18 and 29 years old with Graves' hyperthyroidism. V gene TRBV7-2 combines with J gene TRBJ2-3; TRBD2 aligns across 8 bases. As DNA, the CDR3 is TGTGCCAGCAGCTTAGAGGCGGGAGGTTTTGATACGCAGTATTTT. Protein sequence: CASSLEAGGFDTQYF.